Below are 16 T cell receptor beta chains sequenced from a single sample in a study of T cells in Graves' hyperthyroidism and ophthalmopathy. TCR beta CDR3 region amplification was performed from RNA transcripts. First-round RT-PCR with HTBI primers amplified the TCR CDR3 region. TCRdb processed the multiplex PCR reads anew with MiXCR; each CDR3 protein has one entry. Among nearly 750,000 distinct CDR3 sequences listed, 30% to 40% were seen once. Sequenced material: blood. The receptors shown here come from a woman between 40 and 50 years old with Graves' hyperthyroidism.

With regard to this clonotype: A read error may explain this, as a much larger clone is one base away. V is TRBV7-8 and J is TRBJ1-2; no clear D gene. Germline values: CDR1 SGHVS, CDR2 FQNEAQ. V lost 6 bases and J lost 8, with 19 bases in between. The CDR3 is 14 residues long. CDR3 coding DNA: TGTGCCAGCAGTTCCCTCGAGGGAGTTGCAGGCTACACCTTC. Translating gives CASSSLEGVAGYTF.

As DNA, the CDR3 is TGTGCCAGCAGATACACCCGTGGCGAAAAACTGTTTTTT. It codes for CASRYTRGEKLFF. This chain links TRBV6-5 with TRBJ1-4; D gene uncertain. Germline V lookup: CDR1 MNHEY, CDR2 SVGAGI. The CDR3 covers 13 residues. V was shortened by 6 bases and J by 8 bases, with 13 bases between the two germline ends.

The chain couples TRBV19 to TRBJ1-4, with D unresolved. Trimming cost V 5 bases and J 8 bases, with 9 bases left between them. The CDR3 contains 12 residues. CDR1 and CDR2 from the germline V gene are LNHDA and SQIVND (reference sequence). The CDR3 sequence: CASSPPGEKLFF. CDR3 in DNA: TGTGCCAGTAGTCCGCCGGGGGAAAAACTGTTTTTT. Full variable domain (rest looked up from reference TRBV19 and TRBJ1-4): DGGITQSPKYLFRKEGQNVTLSCEQNLNHDAMYWYRQDPGQGLRLIYYSQIVNDFQKGDIAEGYSVSREKKESFPLTVTSAQKNPTAFYLCASSPPGEKLFFGSGTQLSVL.

This chain joins TRBV10-1 and TRBJ1-4; no clear D gene. V shed 0 bases and J shed 8 bases, with 10 bases lying between them. The CDR3 consists of 14 residues. Looked up from germline, CDR1 is WNHNN and CDR2 is SYGVQD (reference sequence). The CDR3 nucleotides are TGCGCCAGCAGTGAGTCGACTCGACCGGAAAAACTGTTTTTT. It translates to CASSESTRPEKLFF.

In the case of this clonotype: Without the conserved terminal phenylalanine or tryptophan, this CDR3 likely stems from a read error. The DNA is left out, because the CDR3 cannot be placed on it with certainty; the CDR3 is given as TCRdb lists it. V gene TRBV7-2 combines with J gene TRBJ2-6. The CDR3 adds up to 10 amino acids, both ends counted. The germline CDR1 and CDR2 sequences are SGHTA and FQGNSA. The CDR3 loop reads CASSSPDRTS.

This clonotype was detected only a few times. Given a much more abundant clone one base away, this may be a read error. V and J are TRBV5-6 and TRBJ2-7, with D uncertain. The CDR3 loop spans 12 amino acids. V lost 0 bases and J 2 bases, leaving 3 bases between the germline ends. Per the germline V gene, CDR1 is SGHDT and CDR2 is YYEEEE. In DNA, the CDR3 is TGTGCCAGCAGCTTGGAACCCTACGAGCAGTACTTC. This encodes CASSLEPYEQYF.

Points on this clonotype: Given a much more abundant clone one base away, this may be a read error. The J gene is TRBJ1-1, the V gene TRBV7-2; D might be TRBD1 (5 bases). Germline-derived CDR1 and CDR2 are SGHTA and FQGNSA. The length of the CDR3 is 13 residues. V shed 4 bases and J shed 9 bases, with 15 bases lying between them. This CDR3 reads CASSWGTGEKAFF. DNA of the CDR3: TGTGCCAGCAGCTGGGGAACAGGAGAGAAAGCTTTCTTT.

This clonotype has a count of ten or more. This sequence joins TRBV20-1 and TRBJ1-5; tentative D call: TRBD1 (6 bases). CDR1 is DFQATT, CDR2 SNEGSKA, per germline (reference sequence). CDR3 size: 14 residues. V lost 2 bases to trimming and J lost 4 bases, with 12 bases between them. The chain's CDR3 is CSARTNRVNQPQHF. DNA of the CDR3: TGCAGTGCTAGAACCAACAGGGTAAATCAGCCCCAGCATTTT.

The gene calls are TRBV20-1 and TRBJ1-2; 9 nucleotides agree with TRBD1. V shed 6 bases, J shed 9 bases, and the junction held 20 bases outside the gene matches. The CDR3 is 16 amino acids. Germline CDR1 and CDR2: DFQATT and SNEGSKA (reference sequence). The CDR3 sequence: CSAVDRSQGAGRRYTF. The CDR3 coding sequence is TGCAGTGCCGTCGACCGGTCACAGGGGGCGGGAAGACGCTACACCTTC.

In its sample, this clonotype was seen a few times. This chain uses TRBV6-2 or TRBV6-3 with TRBJ2-7; no clear D. CDR1 MNHEY and CDR2 SVGEGT come from the germline V gene. The CDR3 is 16 amino acids. The V end was cut by 0 bases, the J end by 7 bases, with 19 bases between. The CDR3 region has the DNA TGTGCCAGCAGTTACTCAAGGACCCTATATTATCAGGAGCAGTACTTC. Its translation is CASSYSRTLYYQEQYF.

This chain joins TRBV7-9 and TRBJ2-2; no firm D call. The CDR3 covers 16 residues. Trimming left V 2 bases short and J 0 bases short, with 10 bases between. Germline V CDR1 and CDR2: SEHNR, FQNEAQ (reference sequence). CDR3 bases: TGTGCCAGCAGCTTAAGGGTACGCGCGAACACCGGGGAGCTGTTTTTT. Translating it yields CASSLRVRANTGELFF.

A few counts support this clonotype. V usage is TRBV28 and J usage is TRBJ1-6; no clear D. The CDR3 has 15 residues. Germline V CDR1 and CDR2: MDHEN, SYDVKM. V was pared by 7 bases and J by 0 bases, with 10 bases between. In nucleotides, the CDR3 is TGTGCCAGCATCGAGGGTTCCTCCTATAATTCACCCCTCCACTTT. Protein sequence: CASIEGSSYNSPLHF.

The rearrangement joins TRBV20-1 to TRBJ1-4, with D possibly TRBD1 on 5 matching bases. The V end lost 1 base, the J end lost 8 bases, and 23 bases lay between the germline ends. This CDR3 spans 17 amino acids. Germline V CDR1 and CDR2: DFQATT, SNEGSKA (reference sequence). CDR3: CSARAIRGRDFGEKLFF. The CDR3 DNA follows: TGCAGTGCTAGAGCCATCCGCGGCAGGGATTTTGGGGAAAAACTGTTTTTT.

V gene TRBV19 combines with J gene TRBJ1-5; perhaps TRBD1 as D (5 bases). V lost 5 bases to trimming and J lost 5 bases, with 16 bases between them. This CDR3 region has 15 residues. Germline V gene sequence: CDR1 LNHDA, CDR2 SQIVND (reference sequence). CDR3 residues: CASSRGDLNDQPQHF. The CDR3, as DNA: TGTGCCAGTAGTCGGGGGGATTTGAACGATCAGCCCCAGCATTTT.

Comment on this clonotype: At one end, the junction sequence differs from germline, possibly due to a read error. CDR3 sequence reads: CASSPIAGTAKYDSYEQYF. The CDR3 DNA follows: TGTGCCAGCAGCCCAATTGCTGGGACAGCAAAGTATGACTCCTACGAGCAGTACTTC. The chain employs TRBV5-1 and TRBJ2-7, with 7 positions matching TRBD1. Looked up from germline, CDR1 is SGHRS and CDR2 is YFSETQ. This CDR3 contains 19 residues. The full variable domain, in which reference TRBV5-1 and TRBJ2-7 provide the parts outside the CDR3, is KAGVTQTPRYLIKTRGQQVTLSCSPISGHRSVSWYQQTPGQGLQFLFEYFSETQRNKGNFPGRFSGRQFSNSRSEMNVSTLELGDSALYLCASSPIAGTAKYDSYEQYFGPGTRLTVT.

The V and J genes are TRBV2 and TRBJ1-1; TRBD1 is a possible D gene (6 bases). This CDR3 comprises 16 residues. CDR1 is SNHLY, CDR2 FYNNEI, per germline. The germline V and J ends were trimmed by 5 bases and 2 bases, with 18 bases remaining between them. CDR3 in DNA: TGTGCCAGCAGTCAAATCTTGGGACACTTCAACACTGAAGCTTTCTTT. Its translation: CASSQILGHFNTEAFF.